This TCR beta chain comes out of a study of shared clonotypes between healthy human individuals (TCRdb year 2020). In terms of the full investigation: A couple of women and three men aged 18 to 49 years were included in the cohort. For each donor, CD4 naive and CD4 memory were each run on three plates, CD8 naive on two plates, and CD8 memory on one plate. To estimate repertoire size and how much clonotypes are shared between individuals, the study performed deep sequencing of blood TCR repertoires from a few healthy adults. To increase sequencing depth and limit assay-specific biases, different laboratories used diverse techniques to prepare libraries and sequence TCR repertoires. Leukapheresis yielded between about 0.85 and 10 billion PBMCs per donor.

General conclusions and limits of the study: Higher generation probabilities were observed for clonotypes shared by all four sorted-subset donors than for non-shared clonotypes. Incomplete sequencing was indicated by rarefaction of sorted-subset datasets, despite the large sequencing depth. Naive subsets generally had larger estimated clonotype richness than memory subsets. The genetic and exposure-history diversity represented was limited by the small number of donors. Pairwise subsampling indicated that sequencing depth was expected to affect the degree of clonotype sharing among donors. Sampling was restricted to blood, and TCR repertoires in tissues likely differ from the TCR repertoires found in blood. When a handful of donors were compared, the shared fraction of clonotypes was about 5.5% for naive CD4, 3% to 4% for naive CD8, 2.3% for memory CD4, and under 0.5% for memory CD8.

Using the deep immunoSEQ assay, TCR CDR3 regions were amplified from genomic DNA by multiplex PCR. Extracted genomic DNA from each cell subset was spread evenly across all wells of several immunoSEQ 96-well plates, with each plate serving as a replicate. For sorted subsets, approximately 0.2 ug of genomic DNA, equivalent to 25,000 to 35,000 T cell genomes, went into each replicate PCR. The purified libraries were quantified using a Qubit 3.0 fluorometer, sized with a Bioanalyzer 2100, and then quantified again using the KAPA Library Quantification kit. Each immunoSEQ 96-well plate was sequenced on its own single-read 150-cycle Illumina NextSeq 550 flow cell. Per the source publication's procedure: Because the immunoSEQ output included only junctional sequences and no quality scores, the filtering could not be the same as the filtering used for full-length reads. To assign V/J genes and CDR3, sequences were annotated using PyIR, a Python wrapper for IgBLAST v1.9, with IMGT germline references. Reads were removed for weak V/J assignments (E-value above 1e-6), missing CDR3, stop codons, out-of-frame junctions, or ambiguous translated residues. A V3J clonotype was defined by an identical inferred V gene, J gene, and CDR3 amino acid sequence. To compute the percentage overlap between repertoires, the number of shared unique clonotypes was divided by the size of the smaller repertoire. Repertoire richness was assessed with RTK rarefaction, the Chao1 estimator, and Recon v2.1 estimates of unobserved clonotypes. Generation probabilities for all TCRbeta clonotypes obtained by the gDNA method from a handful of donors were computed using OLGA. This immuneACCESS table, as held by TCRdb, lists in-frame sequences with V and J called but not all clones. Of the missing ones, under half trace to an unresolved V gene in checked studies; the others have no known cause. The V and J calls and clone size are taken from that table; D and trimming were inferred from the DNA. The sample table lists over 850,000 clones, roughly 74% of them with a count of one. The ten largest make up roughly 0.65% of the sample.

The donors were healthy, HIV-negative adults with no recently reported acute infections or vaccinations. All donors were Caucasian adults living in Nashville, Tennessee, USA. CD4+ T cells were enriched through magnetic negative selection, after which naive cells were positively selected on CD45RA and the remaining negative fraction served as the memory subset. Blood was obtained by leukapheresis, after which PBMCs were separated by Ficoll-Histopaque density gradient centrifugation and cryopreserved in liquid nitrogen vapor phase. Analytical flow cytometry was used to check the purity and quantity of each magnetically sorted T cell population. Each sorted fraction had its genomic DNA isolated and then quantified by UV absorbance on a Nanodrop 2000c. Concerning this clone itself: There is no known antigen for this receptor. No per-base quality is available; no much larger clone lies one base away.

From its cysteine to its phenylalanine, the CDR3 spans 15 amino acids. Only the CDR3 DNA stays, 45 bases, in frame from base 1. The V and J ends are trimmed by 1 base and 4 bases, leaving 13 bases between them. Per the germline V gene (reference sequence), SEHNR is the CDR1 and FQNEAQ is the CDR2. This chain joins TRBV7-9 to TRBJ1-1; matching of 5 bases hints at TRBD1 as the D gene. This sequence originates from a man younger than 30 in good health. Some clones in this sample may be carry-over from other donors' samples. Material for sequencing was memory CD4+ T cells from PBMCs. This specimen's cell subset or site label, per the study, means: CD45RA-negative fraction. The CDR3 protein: CASSLVEGRGTEAFF. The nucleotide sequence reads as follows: TGTGCCAGCAGCTTAGTGGAAGGGAGGGGCACTGAAGCTTTCTTT.